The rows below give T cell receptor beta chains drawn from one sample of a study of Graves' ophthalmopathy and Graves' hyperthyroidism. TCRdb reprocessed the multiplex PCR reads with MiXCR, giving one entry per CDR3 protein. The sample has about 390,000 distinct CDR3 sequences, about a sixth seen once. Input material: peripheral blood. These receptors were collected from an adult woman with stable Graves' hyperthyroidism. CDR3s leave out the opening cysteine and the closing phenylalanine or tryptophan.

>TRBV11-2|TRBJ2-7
ASRRVGGPYEQY
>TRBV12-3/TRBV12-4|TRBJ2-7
ASSFGTAAYDQY
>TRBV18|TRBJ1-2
ASSPLRQGVTHGYT
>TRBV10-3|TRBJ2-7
AIRSSGMTYEQY
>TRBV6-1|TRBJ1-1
ASSLHRLNTEAF
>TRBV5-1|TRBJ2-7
ASRSSGDSYEQY
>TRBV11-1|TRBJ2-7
ASRRDITYEQY
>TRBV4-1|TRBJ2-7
ASSLRSGTAGEQY
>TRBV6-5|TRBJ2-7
ASSYSGGSGFPYEQY
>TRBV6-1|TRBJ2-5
ASSPLTGGIWETQY
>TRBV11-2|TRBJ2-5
ASSPDRGQGTQY
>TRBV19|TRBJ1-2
ASSALDRATRGYT
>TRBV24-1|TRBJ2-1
ATSDFKTSGSTINEQF
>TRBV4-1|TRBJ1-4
ASSQDIATNEKLF
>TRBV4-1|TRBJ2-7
ASSQVGVLYEQY
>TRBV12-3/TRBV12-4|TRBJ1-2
ASSLRRASRDYGYT
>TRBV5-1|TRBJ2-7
ASSLGASGRTLSEQY
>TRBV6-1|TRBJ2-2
ASSLQGTSGPPGELF
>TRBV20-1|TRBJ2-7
SSSGTSGRAVYEQY
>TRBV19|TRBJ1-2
ASSISLSNYGYT
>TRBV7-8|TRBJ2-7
ASSLDLAGDEQY
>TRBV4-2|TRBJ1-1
ASSQPQEVAEAF
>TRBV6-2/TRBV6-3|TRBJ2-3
ASSYWASDTDTQY
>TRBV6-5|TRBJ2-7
ASTRGTYEQY
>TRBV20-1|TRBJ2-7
SAVIGTIEGEQY
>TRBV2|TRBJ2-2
ASSGLAGSGNTGELF
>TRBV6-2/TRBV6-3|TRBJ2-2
ASRPQGTGGELF
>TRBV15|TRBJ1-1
ATTIQRNTEAF
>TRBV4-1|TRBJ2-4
ASSLPRAGLDKNIKY
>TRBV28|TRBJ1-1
ASSATFNTEAF
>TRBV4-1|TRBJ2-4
ASSQEGSLAKNIQY
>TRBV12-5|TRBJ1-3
ASGLGQGTGNTIY
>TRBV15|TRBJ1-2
ATSRDRPGNGYT
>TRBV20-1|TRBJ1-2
SARESGQGFGGYT
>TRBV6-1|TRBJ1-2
ASSEGWANYGYT
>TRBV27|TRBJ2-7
ASSLSIQGTYEQY
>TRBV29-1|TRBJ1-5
SVGTGAYQPQH
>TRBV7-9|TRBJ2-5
ASSLAGRPTPGTQY
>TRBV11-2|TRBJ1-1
ASSLDGHEAF
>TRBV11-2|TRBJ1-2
ASSLDFLQGGIGGYT
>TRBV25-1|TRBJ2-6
ASRDVGTGANVLT
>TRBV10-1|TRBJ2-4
ASSDGRVAKNIQY
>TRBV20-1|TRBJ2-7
SARDPASGSSDYSYEQY
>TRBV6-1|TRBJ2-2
ASPSGGTGELF
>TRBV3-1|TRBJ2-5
ASSQEGILQETQY
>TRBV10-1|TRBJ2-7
ASSESTSGKLY
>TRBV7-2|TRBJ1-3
ASSLDFGLGNTIY
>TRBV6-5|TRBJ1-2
ASSYFRTGGANYGYT
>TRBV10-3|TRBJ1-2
AISESVDRNYGYT
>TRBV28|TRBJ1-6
ASSLSVAGSPLH
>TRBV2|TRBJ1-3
ASSRQGARNTIY
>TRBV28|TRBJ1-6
ASRKTGSSYNSPLH
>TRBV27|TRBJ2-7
ASQQSRY
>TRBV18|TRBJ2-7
ASSPLPAREAYEQY
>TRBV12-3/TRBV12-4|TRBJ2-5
ASSQRRVWETQY
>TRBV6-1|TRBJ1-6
ASSPRGRTALNSPLH
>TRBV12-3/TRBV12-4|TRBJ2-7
ASSPFGTLISYEQY
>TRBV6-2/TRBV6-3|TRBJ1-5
ASSYSGWTGGNQPQH
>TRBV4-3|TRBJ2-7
ASSPIISGRYYEQY